The rows below give T cell receptor beta chains drawn from one sample of a study of CD8 T cells in Susac syndrome. Each CDR3 protein gets one entry after TCRdb re-called the immunoSEQ multiplex PCR reads with MiXCR. The sample records about 110,000 distinct CDR3 sequences, 90% to 96% being singletons. The sample consisted of CD4+ T cells from PBMCs. The source is a human donor in good health. CDR3s include the opening cysteine and the closing phenylalanine or tryptophan. Each record gives: J gene, D gene, clone size, V gene, CDR3 protein, CDR3 DNA. A D gene is named only where the DNA matches it firmly. Size is stated for part of the rows, as once, few or many counts, or as a class when the clone is expanded.

>TRBJ2-5|TRBD2|NA|TRBV28
CASTPGGARETQYF
TGTGCCAGCACCCCCGGGGGGGCCAGGGAGACCCAGTACTTC
>TRBJ2-1|NA|NA|TRBV12-5
CASGLDRGGQFF
TGTGCTAGTGGTTTGGACAGAGGGGGGCAGTTCTTC
>TRBJ2-3|NA|NA|TRBV5-4
CASSLDPDTQYF
TGTGCCAGCAGCTTGGACCCAGATACGCAGTATTTT
>TRBJ2-5|NA|NA|TRBV24-1
CATSADGATQYF
TGTGCCACCAGTGCCGATGGTGCGACCCAGTACTTC
>TRBJ2-5|NA|NA|TRBV7-9
CASSVDSQETQYF
TGTGCCAGCAGCGTGGACAGCCAAGAGACCCAGTACTTC
>TRBJ2-1|TRBD2|NA|TRBV20-1
CSARILSGLDRNEQFF
TGCAGTGCTAGAATCCTATCGGGACTAGATCGCAATGAGCAGTTCTTC
>TRBJ2-3|NA|NA|TRBV18
CASSPAGHSVGVIGLRRGTQYF
TGTGCCAGCTCACCTGCGGGACACTCAGTGGGTGTTATTGGGCTTCGTAGGGGTACGCAGTATTTT
>TRBJ2-7|NA|NA|TRBV7-2
CASSLRRYEQYF
TGTGCCAGCAGCTTACGCAGATACGAGCAGTACTTC
>TRBJ2-7|NA|NA|TRBV11-2
CASSFGRSYEQYF
TGTGCCAGCAGCTTTGGCAGGTCCTACGAGCAGTACTTC
>TRBJ1-2|NA|NA|TRBV5-6
CASSRGAGLDYGYTF
TGTGCCAGCAGCCGAGGTGCAGGGTTGGACTATGGCTACACCTTC
>TRBJ2-7|TRBD1|NA|TRBV29-1
CSVEESDRGWYEQYF
TGCAGCGTTGAAGAGTCGGACAGGGGGTGGTACGAGCAGTACTTC
>TRBJ2-7|TRBD2|NA|TRBV7-2
CASSLIGAGGNEQYF
TGTGCCAGCAGCTTGATTGGAGCGGGAGGGAACGAGCAGTACTTC
>TRBJ1-1|NA|NA|TRBV3-1
CASSQDRPSGAFF
TGTGCCAGCAGCCAAGATCGGCCGTCGGGGGCTTTCTTT
>TRBJ1-5|TRBD1|NA|TRBV2
CASTATGLGNQPQHF
TGTGCCAGCACGGCGACAGGGCTGGGCAATCAGCCCCAGCATTTT
>TRBJ2-4|NA|NA|TRBV20-1
CSAGRGLQNIQYF
TGCAGTGCTGGGAGAGGGTTGCAAAACATTCAGTACTTC
>TRBJ2-7|TRBD2|NA|TRBV18
CASSREGTSYEQYF
TGTGCCAGCTCCCGGGAGGGGACCTCCTACGAGCAGTACTTC
>TRBJ2-5|NA|NA|TRBV10-3
CAISGNSQETQYF
TGTGCCATCAGTGGCAACAGCCAAGAGACCCAGTACTTC
>TRBJ1-2|TRBD1|NA|TRBV20-1
CSAREGARGYTF
TGCAGTGCGAGGGAGGGGGCGCGAGGCTACACCTTC
>TRBJ2-1|TRBD2|NA|TRBV5-6
CASSLPGLAASSYNEQFF
TGTGCCAGCAGCTTGCCGGGACTAGCGGCCAGCTCCTACAATGAGCAGTTCTTC
>TRBJ1-1|TRBD1|NA|TRBV5-6
CASSPWDRGGNTEAFF
TGTGCCAGCAGCCCATGGGACAGGGGGGGGAACACTGAAGCTTTCTTT
>TRBJ2-7|NA|NA|TRBV3-1
CASSHRSYEQYF
TGTGCCAGCAGCCACCGCTCCTACGAGCAGTACTTC
>TRBJ2-7|NA|NA|TRBV12-3/TRBV12-4
CASSLSGPSYEQYF
TGTGCCAGCAGTTTATCGGGACCCTCTTACGAGCAGTACTTC
>TRBJ2-7|NA|NA|TRBV5-1
CASSLEPGPPYEQYF
TGCGCCAGCAGCTTGGAGCCAGGGCCACCCTACGAGCAGTACTTC
>TRBJ2-5|NA|NA|TRBV29-1
CSVDFGAQETQYF
TGCAGCGTTGATTTTGGGGCCCAAGAGACCCAGTACTTC
>TRBJ2-2|NA|NA|TRBV6-2/TRBV6-3
CATSLGSGELFF
TGTGCCACCTCCCTGGGGAGCGGGGAGCTGTTTTTT
>TRBJ1-1|NA|NA|TRBV6-5
CASSYSRQSTEAFF
TGTGCCAGCAGTTACTCGAGACAGAGCACTGAAGCTTTCTTT
>TRBJ2-7|NA|NA|TRBV29-1
CSVDKNSYEQYF
TGCAGCGTAGACAAGAACTCCTACGAGCAGTACTTC
>TRBJ1-6|NA|NA|TRBV3-1
CASSSHPGTLNSPLHF
TGTGCCAGCAGCTCCCATCCCGGGACACTCAATTCACCCCTCCACTTT
>TRBJ1-2|NA|once|TRBV5-1
CASSPNTVIGYGYTF
TGCGCCAGCAGCCCTAACACGGTTATTGGGTATGGCTACACCTTC
>TRBJ1-4|NA|NA|TRBV5-1
CASSQAATNEKLFF
TGCGCCAGCAGCCAAGCAGCAACTAATGAAAAACTGTTTTTT
>TRBJ2-3|NA|NA|TRBV7-2
CASSSRGRNTDTQYF
TGTGCCAGCAGCTCCCGGGGCAGGAACACAGATACGCAGTATTTT
>TRBJ1-1|TRBD1|once|TRBV19
CASSPNGGTGELGAFF
TGTGCCAGTAGTCCCAACGGGGGGACAGGTGAACTGGGCGCTTTCTTT
>TRBJ2-1|NA|NA|TRBV6-2/TRBV6-3
CASLTLEQFF
TGTGCCAGCCTTACTTTAGAGCAGTTCTTC
>TRBJ2-1|TRBD2|NA|TRBV6-1
CASSRTSGGAMGYEQFF
TGTGCCAGCAGCAGGACTAGCGGGGGGGCGATGGGGTATGAGCAGTTCTTC
>TRBJ1-2|NA|NA|TRBV15
CATSRDGRDYGYTF
TGTGCCACCAGCAGAGACGGGAGAGACTATGGCTACACCTTC
>TRBJ2-5|TRBD1|NA|TRBV7-2
CASSSGWTGRETQYF
TGTGCCAGCAGCTCCGGGTGGACAGGGAGGGAGACCCAGTACTTC
>TRBJ2-3|TRBD2|NA|TRBV4-2
CASSQGTSGTKNTDTQYF
TGTGCCAGCAGCCAGGGGACTAGCGGGACCAAAAACACAGATACGCAGTATTTT
>TRBJ2-5|TRBD1|NA|TRBV5-6
CASSLGQAETQYF
TGTGCCAGCAGTCTTGGACAGGCGGAGACCCAGTACTTC
>TRBJ2-2|NA|NA|TRBV7-9
CASSFVPGLGPGELFF
TGTGCCAGCAGCTTTGTCCCGGGATTGGGCCCCGGGGAGCTGTTTTTT
>TRBJ2-1|NA|NA|TRBV9
CASSVLGGSSYNEQFF
TGTGCCAGCAGCGTGTTAGGGGGGAGCTCCTACAATGAGCAGTTCTTC